This T cell receptor (beta chain) derives from a study of human T cells and chemical hapten exposure. For this clonotype: Its antigen is as yet unknown. A read error may explain this, as a much larger clone is one base away.

The CDR3 consists of 13 residues. The V and J ends lost 4 bases and 5 bases respectively, with 9 bases between them. Germline values: CDR1 MNHEY, CDR2 SVGAGI. In the library, unique molecular identifiers were attached to individual cDNA molecules. MiXCR, run by TCRdb on the RACE reads, gives a single entry per CDR3 protein. The sample yields around 69,000 distinct CDR3 sequences, 9.8% seen once. Time point defined: patch test 1, 2 weeks after DPC sensitization. Treatment defined: therapeutic diphenylcyclopropenone sensitization with weekly scalp DPC. People who gave samples had alopecia, were 18 to 70 years old, and were suitable for DPC. Study outcomes and limitations: Large CDR3 similarity clusters arose significantly more often from expanded TCRs than from controls. DPC sensitization did not alter TCRs above 1 in 1000 frequency.

The specimen comprised whole blood, sampled in connection with sensitization to the hapten diphenylcyclopropenone (DPC). This TCR came from a woman aged 40 to 50 with alopecia areata. Some clones in this sample may be carry-over from other donors' samples. The chain has TRBV6-5 and TRBJ1-5; D might be TRBD1 (5 bases). The CDR3 reads CASSFRADQPQHF. DNA of the CDR3: TGTGCCAGCAGTTTCAGGGCGGATCAGCCCCAGCATTTT.